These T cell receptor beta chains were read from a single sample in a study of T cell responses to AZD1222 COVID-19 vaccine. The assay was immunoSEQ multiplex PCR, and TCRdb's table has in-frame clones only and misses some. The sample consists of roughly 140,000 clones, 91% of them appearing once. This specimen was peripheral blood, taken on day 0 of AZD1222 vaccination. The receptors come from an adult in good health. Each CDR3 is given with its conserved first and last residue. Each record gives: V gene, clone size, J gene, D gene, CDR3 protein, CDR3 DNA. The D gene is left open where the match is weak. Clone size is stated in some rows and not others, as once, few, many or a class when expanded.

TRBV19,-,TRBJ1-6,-,CASSMGKDSPLHF,TGTGCCAGTAGTATGGGGAAAGATTCACCCCTCCACTTT
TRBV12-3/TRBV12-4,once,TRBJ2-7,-,CASSLSRAYEQYF,TGTGCCAGCAGTTTGAGCAGAGCCTACGAGCAGTACTTC
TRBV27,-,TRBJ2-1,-,CASSLSWVRTNEQFF,TGTGCCAGCAGTTTATCGTGGGTTCGTACCAATGAGCAGTTCTTC
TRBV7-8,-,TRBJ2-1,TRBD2,CASSLGLAGKGNEQFF,TGTGCCAGCAGCCTGGGACTAGCGGGCAAGGGTAATGAGCAGTTCTTC
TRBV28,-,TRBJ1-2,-,CASSLRDAPRRTNYGYTF,TGTGCCAGCAGTTTAAGGGACGCCCCTCGGAGAACTAACTATGGCTACACCTTC
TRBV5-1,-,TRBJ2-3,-,CASTLGGSTDTQYF,TGCGCCAGCACCCTTGGGGGTAGCACAGATACGCAGTATTTT
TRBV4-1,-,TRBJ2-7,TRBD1,CASSQDLGQGFYEQYF,TGCGCCAGCAGCCAAGATCTTGGACAGGGGTTCTACGAGCAGTACTTC
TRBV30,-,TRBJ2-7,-,CAWSVQSYEQYF,TGTGCCTGGAGTGTTCAGAGCTACGAGCAGTACTTC
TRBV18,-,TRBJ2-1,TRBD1,CASSPGQGNNEQFF,TGTGCCAGCTCTCCGGGACAGGGGAACAATGAGCAGTTCTTC
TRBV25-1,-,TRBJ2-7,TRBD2,CASSELAGSYEQYF,TGTGCCAGCAGTGAGCTAGCGGGGTCCTACGAGCAGTACTTC
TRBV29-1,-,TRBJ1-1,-,CSAAASTNTEAFF,TGCAGCGCCGCCGCCTCGACGAACACTGAAGCTTTCTTT
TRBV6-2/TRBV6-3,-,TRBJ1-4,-,CASSSRLRQATNEKLFF,TGTGCCAGCAGTTCCAGATTGAGGCAGGCAACTAATGAAAAACTGTTTTTT
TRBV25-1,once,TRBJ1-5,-,CASSDLDSNQPQHF,TGTGCCAGCAGTGACCTTGACAGCAATCAGCCCCAGCATTTT
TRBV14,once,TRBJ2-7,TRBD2,CASSQGASGNLYEQYF,TGTGCCAGCAGCCAAGGGGCTAGCGGAAATCTCTACGAGCAGTACTTC
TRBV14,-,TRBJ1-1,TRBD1,CASSPRQGGTEAFF,TGTGCCAGCAGCCCGAGACAGGGCGGCACTGAAGCTTTCTTT
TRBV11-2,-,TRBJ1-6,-,CASSSTPFNSPLHF,TGTGCCAGCAGCTCGACACCGTTTAATTCACCCCTCCACTTT
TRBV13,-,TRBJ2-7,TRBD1,CASSWITGTGLHEQYF,TGTGCCAGCAGCTGGATAACCGGGACAGGACTCCACGAGCAGTACTTC
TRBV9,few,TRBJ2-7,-,CASSVGLEGRYEQYF,TGTGCCAGCAGCGTCGGGTTGGAGGGCCGGTACGAGCAGTACTTC
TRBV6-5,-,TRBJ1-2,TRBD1,CASSYGTGFNYGYTF,TGTGCCAGCAGTTACGGGACAGGGTTTAACTATGGCTACACCTTC
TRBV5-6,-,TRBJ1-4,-,CASSLGGFEKLFF,TGTGCCAGCAGCTTGGGGGGGTTTGAAAAACTGTTTTTT